These T cell receptor beta chains were read from a single sample in a study of T-cell memory formation after mild COVID-19. MiXCR was run by TCRdb on the 5' RACE reads, yielding one entry per CDR3 protein. The table shows 300,000 to 400,000 distinct CDR3 sequences, with around 15% occurring only once. Sequences were obtained from PBMCs or a T cell subset sorted from them (not recorded which). These receptors were obtained from a young man who had mild COVID-19 (a few samples of this study predate the infection). Cell type and time point are not known. Each CDR3 is given with its conserved first and last residue. D genes are given only for firm matches.

j_call | v_call | d_call | cdr3_aa
TRBJ1-5 | TRBV4-1 | NA | CASSQGARNNQPQHF
TRBJ2-2 | TRBV6-2/TRBV6-3 | TRBD1 | CASSEQGDTGELFF
TRBJ2-5 | TRBV7-9 | TRBD1 | CASSFTGGAETQYF
TRBJ2-3 | TRBV5-6 | TRBD1 | CASSQSRDRGDTQYF
TRBJ2-5 | TRBV20-1 | NA | CSARVGLGGETQYF
TRBJ2-7 | TRBV7-7 | TRBD1 | CASSQDRGWEQYF
TRBJ2-5 | TRBV12-3/TRBV12-4 | NA | CATRKGGTQETQYF
TRBJ2-2 | TRBV20-1 | NA | CSARDLGGWDTGELFF
TRBJ1-1 | TRBV20-1 | NA | CSARSLDPNTEAFF
TRBJ1-1 | TRBV7-8 | NA | CASSYAGGNTEAFF
TRBJ1-2 | TRBV25-1 | TRBD1 | CASSETLGAGGNGYTF
TRBJ2-7 | TRBV10-3 | NA | CAISDGGGYEQYF
TRBJ2-3 | TRBV5-1 | TRBD1 | CASSPALTGLTDTQYF
TRBJ1-2 | TRBV15 | NA | CATSRDGQNYGYTF
TRBJ2-3 | TRBV7-9 | TRBD2 | CASSLKRGPAEDTQYF
TRBJ1-1 | TRBV6-5 | NA | CASSPYGGTEAFF
TRBJ2-3 | TRBV3-1 | NA | CASSQERGADTQYF
TRBJ2-3 | TRBV30 | TRBD2 | CAWSIGSGGTTDTQYF
TRBJ2-7 | TRBV7-2 | NA | CASSTQSVYEQYF